The 11 T cell receptor beta chains in this list originate from one sample, sequenced in a study of PD-1 blockade in classical Hodgkin lymphoma. In every patient, relapse followed autologous stem cell transplantation, while exposure to brentuximab vedotin differed. Generated by immunoSEQ multiplex PCR, the TCRdb table keeps only in-frame clones and is missing some. The sample lists 80,000 to 100,000 clones; roughly 89% were seen once. The sample consisted of peripheral blood mononuclear cells (PBMCs), taken at baseline. The receptors originated from a human donor with classical Hodgkin lymphoma.

This chain links TRBV11-2 with TRBJ2-7; D possibly corresponds to TRBD1 (5 bases). The V end was cut by 3 bases, the J end by 1 base, with 16 bases between. The CDR3 is 16 residues long. Germline CDR1 reads SGHAT; CDR2 reads FQNNGV. CDR3 protein: CASSLIAGNTSYEQYF. The CDR3 bases are TGTGCCAGCAGCTTGATCGCAGGGAACACATCCTACGAGCAGTACTTC.

V gene TRBV5-4 combines with J gene TRBJ2-6; 7 positions agree with TRBD1. The ends lost 4 bases at V and 4 bases at J; junction bases unmatched: 11. The CDR3 consists of 17 residues. Per the germline V gene, CDR1 is SGHNT and CDR2 is YYREEE (reference sequence). The CDR3 DNA sequence: TGTGCCAGCAGCCCACTGGGACAGACCCTGGGGGCCAACGTCCTGACTTTC. It is translated as CASSPLGQTLGANVLTF.

The count of this clone is one. The chain links TRBV6-1 to TRBJ2-5; the match to TRBD2 covers 12 bases. V lost 1 base and J lost 2; bases outside the gene matches: 2. Germline lookup yields CDR1 MNHNS and CDR2 SASEGT. This CDR3 spans 16 amino acids. The CDR3 here is CASSEEGLAGQETQYF. The CDR3 DNA sequence: TGTGCCAGCAGTGAAGAAGGACTAGCGGGACAAGAGACCCAGTACTTC.

The V call is TRBV7-6, the J call TRBJ2-1; 14 bases are shared with TRBD2. V trimming: 1 base; J trimming: 9 bases; junction bases outside the gene matches: 8. The germline CDR1 and CDR2 sequences are SGHVS and FNYEAQ. CDR3 size: 17 residues. This CDR3 is CASSLGQGLAGDGEQFF. CDR3 DNA: TGTGCCAGCAGCTTAGGACAGGGACTAGCGGGAGATGGTGAGCAGTTCTTC.

The chain links TRBV6-1 to TRBJ1-1; D call uncertain. The ends were cut back, 3 bases at V and 6 bases at J, with 8 bases in the middle. CDR1 is MNHNS, CDR2 SASEGT, per germline. This CDR3 has 12 amino acids. CDR3 residues: CASSDYRPEAFF. In DNA, the CDR3 is TGTGCCAGCAGTGATTATAGGCCTGAAGCTTTCTTT.

The chain links TRBV29-1 to TRBJ2-3; TRBD2 aligns across 10 bases. The CDR3 is 16 amino acids. Germline V gene data show CDR1 as SQVTM and CDR2 as ANQGSEA. V was clipped by 4 bases and J by 1 base; unmatched bases: 8. The DNA of the CDR3 is TGCAGCGTTGGGGCTAGCGGGAGTCGTGGCACAGATACGCAGTATTTT. Amino acid sequence: CSVGASGSRGTDTQYF.

V is TRBV9 and J is TRBJ2-2, with 9 bases matching TRBD1. Germline loops: CDR1 SGDLS, CDR2 YYNGEE. The CDR3 has 16 amino acids. The junction had 6 bases not matched to a gene; V was cut back by 2 bases and J by 4 bases. DNA of the CDR3: TGTGCCAGCAGCGTTTTGAGACAGGGGGGCACCGGGGAGCTGTTTTTT. Protein product: CASSVLRQGGTGELFF.

This clone came up once. The rearrangement uses TRBV28 and TRBJ1-5; 7 bases are shared with TRBD1. V dropped 6 bases and J dropped 7; count of bases not matched to a gene: 6. CDR1 and CDR2 from the germline V gene are MDHEN and SYDVKM. The CDR3 is 13 amino acids. The CDR3 protein is CASSPLGGQPQHF. In nucleotides, the CDR3 is TGTGCCAGCAGCCCTCTAGGGGGCCAGCCCCAGCATTTT.

The chain recombines TRBV28 with TRBJ1-2; D may be TRBD1 (5 bases). Germline V gene data show CDR1 as MDHEN and CDR2 as SYDVKM. V was cut by 2 bases and J by 1 base, with 11 bases left in between. The CDR3 totals 15 residues. CDR3: CASSLMGRGNYGYTF. CDR3 bases: TGTGCCAGCAGTTTAATGGGACGGGGTAACTATGGCTACACCTTC.

This clone was recorded only once. The genes are TRBV7-9 and TRBJ2-1; 9 bases match TRBD2. This CDR3 comprises 15 residues. The germline V gene encodes CDR1 SEHNR and CDR2 FQNEAQ (reference sequence). V trimming: 3 bases; J trimming: 13 bases; junction bases outside the gene matches: 13. The DNA of the CDR3 is TGTGCCAGCAGCTTTTTAGCGGGAGTAAATGGCATACAGTTCTTC. Its translation: CASSFLAGVNGIQFF.

This chain connects TRBV6-4 to TRBJ1-3; D not certain. Germline assignment: CDR1 MRHNA and CDR2 SNTAGT. Trimming took 7 bases from V and 0 from J, leaving 16 bases between them. This CDR3 spans 16 amino acids. The CDR3 is CASILSRRYSGNTIYF. CDR3 DNA sequence: TGTGCCAGCATTCTCTCCCGGCGCTACTCTGGAAACACCATATATTTT.